Listed below are T cell receptor beta chains from one sample, sequenced in a study of neurological immune-mediated disorders. TCRdb itself ran the 5' RACE reads through MiXCR, one entry per CDR3 protein. The sample records tens of thousands of distinct CDR3 sequences, more than 3% being singletons. Sequencing was done on a sample of CD4+ T cells from blood. These receptors were obtained from a woman aged 40 to 50 with multiple sclerosis. Each CDR3 is given with its conserved first and last residue. The D gene is left open where the match is weak. Some rows mark clone size as missing; the rest say once, few, many or name a class of expanded clone.

clone size	J gene	CDR3 length	V gene	D gene	CDR3 protein	CDR3 DNA
many	TRBJ1-1	13	TRBV20-1	TRBD1	CSARTGYNTEAFF	TGCAGTGCAAGGACAGGGTACAACACTGAAGCTTTCTTT
many	TRBJ2-3	16	TRBV5-6	TRBD2	CASSFSGGFLTDTQYF	TGTGCCAGCAGCTTTAGCGGGGGGTTTCTCACAGATACGCAGTATTTT
many	TRBJ2-7	14	TRBV3-1	NA	CASSHYGTGYEQYF	TGTGCCAGCAGCCACTACGGCACCGGCTACGAGCAGTACTTC
many	TRBJ2-3	15	TRBV5-1	TRBD2	CASSLLAGDTDTQYF	TGCGCCAGCAGCTTACTAGCGGGGGACACAGATACGCAGTATTTT
many	TRBJ1-1	14	TRBV18	NA	CASSPGGRRGEAFF	TGTGCCAGCTCACCGGGTGGACGCCGGGGTGAAGCTTTCTTT
many	TRBJ2-1	13	TRBV6-2/TRBV6-3	NA	CASSGPLYNEQFF	TGTGCCAGCAGTGGACCCCTCTACAATGAGCAGTTCTTC
many	TRBJ1-5	12	TRBV20-1	NA	CSASYSNQPQHF	TGCAGTGCCTCGTATAGCAATCAGCCCCAGCATTTT
many	TRBJ1-3	16	TRBV5-6	NA	CASSLYGYSSGNTIYF	TGTGCCAGCAGCTTGTATGGGTACAGCTCTGGAAACACCATATATTTT
many	TRBJ1-2	17	TRBV29-1	NA	CSVEPHRGVKAHYGYTF	TGCAGCGTTGAGCCCCACCGGGGGGTTAAAGCCCACTATGGCTACACCTTC
many	TRBJ2-7	12	TRBV6-1	NA	CASSEGVYEQYF	TGTGCCAGCAGTGAAGGGGTCTACGAGCAGTACTTC
many	TRBJ2-5	15	TRBV20-1	TRBD2	CSATSGSGDVETQYF	TGCAGTGCTACTTCGGGTAGCGGGGATGTAGAGACCCAGTACTTC
NA	TRBJ1-2	15	TRBV24-1	TRBD1	CATSDGQGGVDGYTF	TGTGCCACCAGTGATGGGCAGGGGGGAGTGGATGGCTACACCTTC
many	TRBJ1-1	14	TRBV12-3/TRBV12-4	NA	CASSLRQGFGEAFF	TGTGCCAGCAGTTTACGGCAGGGGTTCGGTGAAGCTTTCTTT
many	TRBJ2-2	14	TRBV10-3	NA	CAISEGKSTGELFF	TGTGCCATCAGTGAGGGAAAAAGCACCGGGGAGCTGTTTTTT
many	TRBJ2-7	15	TRBV7-2	NA	CASSYSGLGTYEQYF	TGTGCCAGCAGCTACTCGGGACTGGGAACCTACGAGCAGTACTTC
few	TRBJ1-1	13	TRBV19	TRBD1	CASTDTGDTEAFF	TGTGCCAGTACCGATACAGGGGACACTGAAGCTTTCTTT
many	TRBJ1-2	15	TRBV12-3/TRBV12-4	TRBD1	CASSSGTGGYYGYTF	TGTGCCAGCAGTTCTGGGACAGGGGGCTACTATGGCTACACCTTC
many	TRBJ2-5	14	TRBV5-1	NA	CASSLVGVEETQYF	TGCGCCAGCAGCTTGGTAGGGGTGGAAGAGACCCAGTACTTC
many	TRBJ2-5	17	TRBV3-1	TRBD2	CASSQGSSSGVQETQYF	TGTGCCAGCAGCCAAGGGTCATCTAGCGGGGTCCAAGAGACCCAGTACTTC
many	TRBJ2-7	13	TRBV10-2	NA	CATTTQSRGEQYF	TGCGCCACCACCACCCAATCCCGAGGGGAGCAGTACTTC
many	TRBJ2-3	16	TRBV5-1	TRBD1	CASSPNPGQLTDTQYF	TGCGCCAGCAGCCCTAACCCGGGACAGCTTACAGATACGCAGTATTTT
many	TRBJ2-5	14	TRBV18	NA	CASSPEGSQETQYF	TGTGCCAGCTCACCGGAGGGCTCTCAAGAGACCCAGTACTTC
many	TRBJ1-2	14	TRBV3-1	NA	CASSQGAGVYGYTF	TGTGCCAGCAGCCAAGGGGCAGGGGTCTATGGCTACACCTTC
many	TRBJ2-1	13	TRBV5-1	TRBD2	CASSEGLVYEQFF	TGCGCCAGCAGCGAGGGACTAGTATATGAGCAGTTCTTC
many	TRBJ2-3	15	TRBV10-3	TRBD2	CAISGASGTTDTQYF	TGTGCCATCAGTGGTGCTAGCGGAACCACAGATACGCAGTATTTT
NA	TRBJ1-2	14	TRBV7-9	TRBD1	CASSLAQGGNGYTF	TGTGCCAGCAGCTTAGCGCAAGGGGGCAATGGCTACACCTTC
many	TRBJ2-1	13	TRBV20-1	NA	CSIWGLPVNEQFF	TGCAGTATATGGGGGTTACCGGTGAATGAGCAGTTCTTC
few	TRBJ2-1	12	TRBV6-6	TRBD1	CASTIQQGSRFF	TGTGCCAGCACCATTCAACAGGGGTCCAGGTTCTTC
many	TRBJ2-3	14	TRBV21-1	NA	CASSIEGSDGTQYF	TGTGCCAGCAGTATAGAGGGATCGGACGGTACGCAGTATTTT
many	TRBJ1-3	16	TRBV9	NA	CASSVAQRYSGNTIYF	TGTGCCAGCAGCGTAGCTCAACGGTACTCTGGAAACACCATATATTTT
many	TRBJ1-2	15	TRBV5-1	TRBD1	CASSSPGQGDYGYTF	TGCGCCAGCAGCTCTCCGGGACAGGGGGACTATGGCTACACCTTC
many	TRBJ2-5	11	TRBV5-1	NA	CASSFGETQYF	TGTGCCAGCAGCTTCGGAGAGACCCAGTACTTC
many	TRBJ2-2	14	TRBV5-1	NA	CASSLMVDTGELFF	TGCGCCAGCAGCTTGATGGTTGACACCGGGGAGCTGTTTTTT
many	TRBJ2-2	16	TRBV3-1	NA	CASSLGHPANTGELFF	TGTGCCAGCAGCCTAGGACACCCAGCGAACACCGGGGAGCTGTTTTTT
many	TRBJ2-6	16	TRBV20-1	TRBD1	CSASGQVLSGANVLTF	TGCAGTGCTAGTGGACAGGTCCTCTCTGGGGCCAACGTCCTGACTTTC
many	TRBJ1-1	12	TRBV29-1	NA	CSVSFQGTEAFF	TGCAGCGTCAGCTTCCAGGGCACTGAAGCTTTCTTT
few	TRBJ2-7	11	TRBV10-3	NA	CAISGTYEQYF	TGTGCCATCAGTGGGACGTACGAGCAGTACTTC
many	TRBJ2-1	18	TRBV20-1	TRBD2	CSARDPSGGGPLDNEQFF	TGCAGTGCTAGAGACCCTTCGGGCGGGGGACCCCTCGACAATGAGCAGTTCTTC
NA	TRBJ2-2	16	TRBV24-1	TRBD1	CATSDEQGTATGELFF	TGTGCCACCAGTGACGAACAGGGGACAGCAACCGGGGAGCTGTTTTTT
many	TRBJ1-2	14	TRBV5-1	NA	CASSLAGRDYGYTF	TGCGCCAGCAGCTTGGCCGGGAGAGACTATGGCTACACCTTC
many	TRBJ2-2	14	TRBV6-5	NA	CASREGRYTGELFF	TGTGCCAGCCGCGAGGGCAGGTACACCGGGGAGCTGTTTTTT
many	TRBJ1-6	16	TRBV5-1	TRBD1	CASSLEIADRGSPLHF	TGCGCCAGCAGCTTGGAGATAGCAGACAGGGGTTCACCCCTCCACTTT
NA	TRBJ1-1	13	TRBV18	NA	CASSGTMNTGAFF	TGTGCCAGCTCGGGGACGATGAACACTGGAGCTTTCTTT
few	TRBJ1-1	13	TRBV2	NA	CASSEVGQDEAFF	TGTGCCAGCAGTGAGGTAGGGCAGGATGAAGCTTTCTTT
many	TRBJ1-6	16	TRBV5-1	TRBD1	CASSSGTGGFNSPLHF	TGCGCCAGCAGCTCCGGGACAGGGGGTTTCAATTCACCCCTCCACTTT
many	TRBJ2-7	11	TRBV5-1	NA	CASSDAYEQYF	TGCGCCAGCAGCGATGCGTACGAGCAGTACTTC
many	TRBJ2-1	15	TRBV12-3/TRBV12-4	NA	CASSLTQGADNEQFF	TGTGCCAGCAGTTTAACCCAGGGAGCCGACAATGAGCAGTTCTTC
many	TRBJ2-3	13	TRBV11-2	NA	CASRQGVADTQYF	TGTGCCAGCAGACAGGGCGTAGCAGATACGCAGTATTTT
many	TRBJ2-3	16	TRBV18	NA	CASSPILGEGTDTQYF	TGTGCCAGCTCACCTATTCTGGGAGAGGGGACAGATACGCAGTATTTT
many	TRBJ1-5	12	TRBV6-2/TRBV6-3	NA	CASSTNNQPQHF	TGTGCCAGCAGTACCAACAATCAGCCCCAGCATTTT
many	TRBJ1-2	14	TRBV20-1	TRBD1	CSARMDRNNYGYTF	TGCAGTGCTAGAATGGACAGGAATAACTATGGCTACACCTTC
many	TRBJ1-1	18	TRBV9	NA	CASSVASGVEGLNTEAFF	TGTGCCAGCAGCGTAGCTAGTGGGGTTGAGGGGCTGAACACTGAAGCTTTCTTT
many	TRBJ1-1	12	TRBV10-3	NA	CATGGMDTEAFF	TGTGCCACCGGTGGTATGGACACTGAAGCTTTCTTT
many	TRBJ1-2	13	TRBV6-6	NA	CASSYDGHYGYTF	TGTGCCAGCAGTTACGACGGGCACTATGGCTACACCTTC
many	TRBJ2-1	15	TRBV5-1	NA	CASSLEGNSYNEQFF	TGCGCCAGCAGCTTGGAAGGGAACTCCTACAATGAGCAGTTCTTC
many	TRBJ2-5	14	TRBV7-9	TRBD1	CASSFTGGTETQYF	TGTGCCAGCAGCTTTACAGGGGGAACGGAGACCCAGTACTTC
many	TRBJ1-2	14	TRBV7-3	TRBD1	CASSWTGTGYGYTF	TGTGCCAGCAGCTGGACCGGGACAGGATATGGCTACACCTTC
many	TRBJ2-7	14	TRBV14	TRBD1	CASSQGTGFYEQYF	TGTGCCAGCAGCCAGGGGACAGGTTTCTACGAGCAGTACTTC